The T cell receptor (beta chain) under discussion was sequenced for a study of T cells in Graves' hyperthyroidism and ophthalmopathy. The ends lost 6 bases at V and 1 base at J; junction bases unmatched: 4. There are 15 residues in the CDR3. Germline V CDR1 and CDR2: DFQATT, SNEGSKA (reference sequence). Used for diagnoses were clinical symptoms, serum thyroxine and TRAb, thyroid ultrasound and orbital computed tomography. TCR beta CDR3 regions were amplified from RNA. HTBI primers were used for first-round RT-PCR of the TCR CDR3. TCRdb reanalysed the multiplex PCR reads using MiXCR and keeps one entry per CDR3 protein. The sample yields about 700,000 distinct CDR3 sequences, roughly 46% seen once.

The chain combines TRBV20-1 with TRBJ2-2; 11 bases are shared with TRBD2. This sequence was found in an adult man with Graves' disease, either hyperthyroidism or ophthalmopathy (not recorded which). The specimen sequenced was peripheral blood or thyroid tissue (not recorded which). As DNA, the CDR3 is TGCAGTGCCCCGACTAGCGGGAAGAACACCGGGGAGCTGTTTTTT. Translated: CSAPTSGKNTGELFF.